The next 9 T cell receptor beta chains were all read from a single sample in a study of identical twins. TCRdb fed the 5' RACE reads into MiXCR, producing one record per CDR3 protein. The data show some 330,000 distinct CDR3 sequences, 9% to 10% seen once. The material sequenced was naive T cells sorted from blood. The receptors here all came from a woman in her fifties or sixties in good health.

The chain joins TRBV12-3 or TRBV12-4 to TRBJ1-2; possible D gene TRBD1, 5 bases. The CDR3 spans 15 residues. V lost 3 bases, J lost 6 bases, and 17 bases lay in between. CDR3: CASSLVTGEKNGYTF. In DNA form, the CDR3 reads TGTGCCAGCAGTTTGGTAACAGGCGAGAAGAATGGCTACACCTTC.

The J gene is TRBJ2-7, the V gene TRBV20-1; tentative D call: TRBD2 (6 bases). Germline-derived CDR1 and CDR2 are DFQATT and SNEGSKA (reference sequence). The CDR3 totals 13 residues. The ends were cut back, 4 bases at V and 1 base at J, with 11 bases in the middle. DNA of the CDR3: TGCAGTGCTAATGGAGGGGAATCCTACGAGCAGTACTTC. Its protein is CSANGGESYEQYF.

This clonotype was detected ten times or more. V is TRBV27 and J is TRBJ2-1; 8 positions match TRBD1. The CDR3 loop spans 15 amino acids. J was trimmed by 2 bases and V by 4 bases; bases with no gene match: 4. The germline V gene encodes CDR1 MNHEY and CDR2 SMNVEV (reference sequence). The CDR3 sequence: CASSYAGGTYNEQFF. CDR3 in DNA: TGTGCCAGCAGTTACGCAGGGGGCACCTACAATGAGCAGTTCTTC.

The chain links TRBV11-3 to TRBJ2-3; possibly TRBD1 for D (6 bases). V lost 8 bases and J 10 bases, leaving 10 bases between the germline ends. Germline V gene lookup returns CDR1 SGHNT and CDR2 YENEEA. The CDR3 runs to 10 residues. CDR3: CASGGQSQYF. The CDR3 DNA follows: TGTGCCAGCGGGGGCCAGTCGCAGTATTTT.

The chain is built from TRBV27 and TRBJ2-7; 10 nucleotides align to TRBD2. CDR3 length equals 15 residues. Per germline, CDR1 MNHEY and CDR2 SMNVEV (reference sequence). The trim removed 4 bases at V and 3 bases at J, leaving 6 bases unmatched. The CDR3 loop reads CASSSTSGTIYEQYF. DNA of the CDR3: TGTGCCAGCAGTTCAACTAGCGGGACGATCTACGAGCAGTACTTC.

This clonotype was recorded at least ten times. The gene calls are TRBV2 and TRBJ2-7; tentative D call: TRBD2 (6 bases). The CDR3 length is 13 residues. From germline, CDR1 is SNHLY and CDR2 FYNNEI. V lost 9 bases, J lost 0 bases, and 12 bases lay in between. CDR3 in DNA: TGTGCCAGGACTAGGGACCTCTCCTACGAGCAGTACTTC. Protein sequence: CARTRDLSYEQYF.

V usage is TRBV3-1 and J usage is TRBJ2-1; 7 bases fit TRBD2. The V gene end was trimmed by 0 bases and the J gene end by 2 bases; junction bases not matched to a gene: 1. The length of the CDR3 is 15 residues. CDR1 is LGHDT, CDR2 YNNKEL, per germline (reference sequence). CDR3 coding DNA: TGTGCCAGCAGCCAAGAGAGCGGGACCTACAATGAGCAGTTCTTC. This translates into CASSQESGTYNEQFF.

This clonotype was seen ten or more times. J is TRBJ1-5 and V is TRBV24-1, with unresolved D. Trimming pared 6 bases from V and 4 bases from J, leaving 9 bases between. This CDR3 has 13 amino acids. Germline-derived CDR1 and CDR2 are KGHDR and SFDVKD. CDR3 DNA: TGTGCCACCAGTATACGAGCAAATCAGCCCCAGCATTTT. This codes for CATSIRANQPQHF.

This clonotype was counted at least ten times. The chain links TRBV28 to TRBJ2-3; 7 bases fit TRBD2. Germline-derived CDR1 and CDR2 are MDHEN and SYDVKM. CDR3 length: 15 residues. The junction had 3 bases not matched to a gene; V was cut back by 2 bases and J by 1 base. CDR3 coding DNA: TGTGCCAGCAGTTTAGGGGGGGGAGGCACAGATACGCAGTATTTT. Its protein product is CASSLGGGGTDTQYF.